The next 26 T cell receptor beta chains were all read from a single sample in a study of molecular identifiers for immune sequencing clone quantification. MiXCR, applied by TCRdb to the PCR reads, yields one record per CDR3 protein. The sample contains nearly 650,000 distinct CDR3 sequences, around 25% of which appear only once. The sample comprised naive CD8+ T cells from blood, with Jurkat cell RNA spiked in. Noted subset: FACS-sorted CD8+CD4-CCR7+CD45RA+ naive T cells. The receptor set was obtained from a human donor in good health. Some libraries in this study had Jurkat cell RNA spiked in.

This clonotype was detected only a few times. This rearrangement joins TRBV4-1 to TRBJ1-1; 9 bases align to TRBD1. The junction had 5 bases not matched to a gene; V was cut back by 6 bases and J by 3 bases. CDR1 is MGHRA and CDR2 is YSYEKL in the germline V gene. The CDR3 consists of 14 residues. The CDR3 loop is CASRNRGQDTEAFF. CDR3 coding DNA: TGCGCCAGCAGAAACAGGGGGCAGGACACTGAAGCTTTCTTT.

V is TRBV20-1 and J is TRBJ2-5; 9 nucleotides align to TRBD2. V lost 4 bases, J lost 5 bases, and 17 bases stayed unmatched. This CDR3 is 17 amino acids long. CDR1 is DFQATT and CDR2 is SNEGSKA in the germline V gene (reference sequence). The CDR3 DNA reads as TGCAGTGCTACCCGATGGGCCCCGGGACTAGCAGGGGAGACCCAGTACTTC. Its translation: CSATRWAPGLAGETQYF.

The rearrangement joins TRBV5-4 to TRBJ1-1; D possibly corresponds to TRBD1 (6 bases). V shed 1 base and J shed 5 bases, with 15 bases lying between them. The germline V gene encodes CDR1 SGHNT and CDR2 YYREEE (reference sequence). The CDR3 covers 15 residues. The chain's CDR3 is CASSLPQGSKTEAFF. Written as DNA, the CDR3 is TGTGCCAGCAGCTTGCCACAGGGCTCGAAAACTGAAGCTTTCTTT.

Many counts were recorded for this clonotype. The chain is built from TRBV12-3 or TRBV12-4 and TRBJ2-4; 7 nucleotides align to TRBD1. J lost 9 bases, V lost 7 bases, and 12 bases had no gene match. The CDR3 covers 14 residues. CDR3 region: CASTLTGESIIQYF. CDR3 DNA: TGTGCCAGCACCCTCACAGGGGAGAGTATCATTCAGTACTTC.

The V and J genes are TRBV27 and TRBJ2-5, with a possible D match to TRBD2 (6 bases). Germline CDR1 MNHEY, CDR2 SMNVEV (reference sequence). V was clipped by 7 bases and J by 0 bases, with 18 bases between them. The CDR3 loop spans 16 amino acids. This CDR3 reads CASKPWGLRYQETQYF. CDR3 sequence (DNA): TGTGCCAGCAAGCCTTGGGGACTTAGGTACCAAGAGACCCAGTACTTC.

This clonotype has ten or more counts. The chain is built from TRBV7-9 and TRBJ2-5; D is unclear. From germline, CDR1 is SEHNR and CDR2 FQNEAQ (reference sequence). The CDR3 length is 13 residues. V dropped 5 bases and J dropped 3 bases, with 10 bases sitting between them. The CDR3 sequence is CASSRFTEETQYF. CDR3 nucleotides: TGTGCCAGCAGCCGCTTCACCGAAGAGACCCAGTACTTC.

Note on this clonotype: This may arise from a read error, as a much more abundant clone is one base away. The chain carries TRBV9 and TRBJ2-3; D tentatively fits TRBD1 or TRBD2 (6 bases each). The germline CDR1 and CDR2 sequences are SGDLS and YYNGEE. The CDR3 runs to 16 residues. Trimming removed 0 bases at V and 2 bases at J, with 13 bases between. CDR3 nucleotide sequence: TGTGCCAGCAGCGTAGTGGACGGGGGCTCCACAGATACGCAGTATTTT. Translating gives CASSVVDGGSTDTQYF.

Note on this clonotype: This is likely a read error, given that the CDR3 carries no conserved phenylalanine or tryptophan at its end. The DNA is left out, because the CDR3 cannot be placed on it with certainty; the CDR3 is given as TCRdb lists it. The chain uses TRBV5-4 and TRBJ1-1; TRBD1 is the table's D call and was not checked against the DNA. The CDR3 adds up to 13 amino acids, both ends counted. Per germline, CDR1 SGHNT and CDR2 YYREEE (reference sequence). The CDR3 is CASSPQGLPSAFI.

This clonotype showed up many times. This rearrangement joins TRBV7-2 to TRBJ2-3; perhaps TRBD2 as D (6 bases). CDR3 length equals 19 residues. In germline, CDR1 is SGHTA, CDR2 FQGNSA. Trimming cost V 1 base and J 0 bases, with 20 bases left between them. CDR3 nucleotide sequence: TGTGCCAGCAGCTTAGTAGCGGCCCAAGAGTCTTGGAGCACAGATACGCAGTATTTT. Residues: CASSLVAAQESWSTDTQYF.

With regard to this clonotype: The junction departs from the called germline gene at one end, perhaps through a read error. The chain recombines TRBV4-1 with TRBJ2-7; 9 bases map to TRBD1. The CDR3 length is 15 residues. CDR1 is MGHRA, CDR2 YSYEKL, per germline. CDR3 amino acids: CASSQGGQGSYGQYF. CDR3 sequence (DNA): TGCGCGAGCAGCCAAGGAGGACAGGGGAGCTACGGTCAGTACTTC.

This clonotype was seen repeatedly, ten times or more. J is TRBJ2-5 and V is TRBV4-1; D not certain. The V and J ends lost 0 bases and 2 bases respectively, with 7 bases between them. Per germline, CDR1 MGHRA and CDR2 YSYEKL. There are 14 residues in the CDR3. In DNA, the CDR3 is TGCGCCAGCAGCCAAGATATCGGTCAAGAGACCCAGTACTTC. Translation gives CASSQDIGQETQYF.

This clonotype was counted at least ten times. The rearrangement links TRBV11-2 to TRBJ2-7, with D unclear. Germline values: CDR1 SGHAT, CDR2 FQNNGV. The CDR3 consists of 13 residues. Trimming shortened V by 4 bases and J by 5 bases, and 12 bases separated the two germline ends. This CDR3 reads CASSSWGPDEQYF. CDR3 in DNA: TGTGCCAGCAGCTCGTGGGGTCCGGACGAGCAGTACTTC.

This clonotype was seen more than once but under ten times. The genes are TRBV4-1 and TRBJ2-7; D not resolved. V lost 4 bases to trimming and J lost 4 bases, with 14 bases between them. The CDR3 runs to 14 residues. CDR1 is MGHRA, CDR2 YSYEKL, per germline. Here the CDR3 DNA reads TGCGCCAGCAGCCCCAGGACCGCGCAATACGAGCAGTACTTC. Residues: CASSPRTAQYEQYF.

This clonotype showed up many times. The chain recombines TRBV9 with TRBJ2-3; D might be TRBD2 (5 bases). V was clipped by 4 bases and J by 0 bases, with 12 bases between them. Germline V gives CDR1 SGDLS, CDR2 YYNGEE. The CDR3 is made up of 15 amino acids. Here the CDR3 reads CASSPPGISTDTQYF. The CDR3 DNA reads as TGTGCCAGCAGCCCCCCGGGGATTAGCACAGATACGCAGTATTTT.

This clonotype was found many times. V usage is TRBV2 and J usage is TRBJ2-7; 7 nucleotides match TRBD1. Germline-derived CDR1 and CDR2 are SNHLY and FYNNEI. V lost 6 bases to trimming and J lost 6 bases; unmatched junction nucleotides: 5. The length of the CDR3 is 12 residues. CDR3 amino acids: CASRLDRAEQYF. The CDR3 nucleotides read TGTGCCAGCAGACTCGACAGGGCCGAGCAGTACTTC.

About this clonotype itself: This may be a read error: a much more frequent sequence differs by one nucleotide. V is TRBV25-1 and J is TRBJ1-1; D is ambiguous. Germline loops: CDR1 MGHDK, CDR2 SYGVNS. The CDR3 has 12 amino acids. In nucleotides, the CDR3 is TGTGCCAGCAGTATTGCGAACACTGGAGCTTTCTTT. Translation: CASSIANTGAFF.

V is TRBV6-5 and J is TRBJ1-2; D not certain. Germline V gives CDR1 MNHEY, CDR2 SVGAGI. The CDR3 has 12 amino acids. V lost 6 bases and J lost 3, with 8 bases in between. Here the CDR3 DNA reads TGTGCCAGCAGGACGACCTACTATGGCTACACCTTC. Translating it yields CASRTTYYGYTF.

The chain recombines TRBV28 with TRBJ2-7; D assignment may be TRBD1 or TRBD2 (7 bases each). CDR1 is MDHEN and CDR2 is SYDVKM in the germline V gene. The CDR3 has 16 residues. V lost 5 bases to trimming and J lost 7 bases, with 24 bases between them. CDR3 nucleotide sequence: TGTGCCAGCAGTCCTAACGGGGGGACAGCTTCGGTTGAGCAGTACTTC. Translation gives CASSPNGGTASVEQYF. Full variable domain (outside the CDR3, taken from reference TRBV28 and TRBJ2-7): DVKVTQSSRYLVKRTGEKVFLECVQDMDHENMFWYRQDPGLGLRLIYFSYDVKMKEKGDIPEGYSVSREKKERFSLILESASTNQTSMYLCASSPNGGTASVEQYFGPGTRLTVT.

In its sample, this clonotype was seen a few times. The rearrangement joins TRBV4-3 to TRBJ2-2; 9 positions agree with TRBD1. Germline-derived CDR1 and CDR2 are LGHNA and YSLEER. The CDR3 is 15 residues long. The V and J ends lost 3 bases and 6 bases, in that order; junction bases with no gene match: 5. CDR3 amino acids: CASSQYRGQAGELFF. CDR3 sequence (DNA): TGCGCCAGCAGCCAGTACAGGGGGCAAGCCGGGGAGCTGTTTTTT.

This clonotype turned up a few times. The DNA for the CDR3 is TGCGCCAGCAGCCAAGGCAATAGCGGGAGTGGTGAGCAGTTCTTC. As protein: CASSQGNSGSGEQFF. This chain uses TRBV4-1 with TRBJ2-1, with TRBD2 matching 9 bases. Germline values: CDR1 MGHRA, CDR2 YSYEKL. The trim removed 1 base at V and 9 bases at J, leaving 7 bases unmatched. The CDR3 covers 15 residues.

This clonotype was found many times. This sequence joins TRBV14 and TRBJ2-7, with 7 bases identical to TRBD1. Germline V gene lookup returns CDR1 SGHDN and CDR2 FVKESK. Trimming cost V 2 bases and J 6 bases; bases outside gene matches: 4. There are 13 residues in the CDR3. The CDR3 sequence: CASSQTYRGEQYF. The CDR3, as DNA: TGTGCCAGCAGCCAAACATACAGGGGCGAGCAGTACTTC.

The sample holds many counts of this clonotype. The genes are TRBV27 and TRBJ1-1, with TRBD1 matching 9 bases. From germline, CDR1 is MNHEY and CDR2 SMNVEV (reference sequence). The length of the CDR3 is 15 residues. Germline trimming cut 5 bases from V and 0 bases from J; bases unmatched to any gene: 4. CDR3 sequence: CASSPRTGVNTEAFF. The CDR3 coding sequence is TGTGCCAGCAGTCCGAGGACAGGGGTGAACACTGAAGCTTTCTTT.

This clonotype showed up just a few times. The genes are TRBV19 and TRBJ1-5, with TRBD1 identical over 9 bases. The CDR3 consists of 19 residues. Germline CDR1 is LNHDA and CDR2 is SQIVND (reference sequence). J lost 2 bases, V lost 2 bases, and 13 bases had no gene match. This CDR3 is CASSILSLQGAMGNQPQHF. For the CDR3, the DNA is TGTGCCAGTAGTATACTCTCCCTACAGGGGGCGATGGGCAATCAGCCCCAGCATTTT.

This clonotype was counted between two and nine times. This sequence joins TRBV9 and TRBJ2-7; 10 bases line up with TRBD2. The V gene end was trimmed by 3 bases and the J gene end by 5 bases; junction bases not matched to a gene: 8. The CDR3 is 15 residues long. CDR1 and CDR2 (germline): SGDLS, YYNGEE. The CDR3 spells CASSESGRANNEQYF. The CDR3 DNA reads TGTGCCAGCAGCGAGAGCGGGAGGGCCAACAACGAGCAGTACTTC.

V is TRBV4-3 and J is TRBJ2-7; 12 positions agree with TRBD2. J gave up 3 bases and V 4 bases, and 4 bases lay outside the gene matches. The CDR3 spans 15 residues. Germline V gene data show CDR1 as LGHNA and CDR2 as YSLEER. CDR3 coding DNA: TGCGCCAGCAGCCGAAGGACTAGCGGGGTCTACGAGCAGTACTTC. Its protein is CASSRRTSGVYEQYF.

V is TRBV28 and J is TRBJ2-5; perhaps D is TRBD1 or TRBD2 (5 bases each). The CDR3 loop spans 13 amino acids. The V gene's germline CDR1 is MDHEN and CDR2 SYDVKM. V was pared by 5 bases and J by 5 bases, with 12 bases between. CDR3 sequence (DNA): TGTGCCAGCAGTGTCGGGTGGGGGGAGACCCAGTACTTC. Residues: CASSVGWGETQYF. The variable domain in full, completed from reference TRBV28 and TRBJ2-5, reads DVKVTQSSRYLVKRTGEKVFLECVQDMDHENMFWYRQDPGLGLRLIYFSYDVKMKEKGDIPEGYSVSREKKERFSLILESASTNQTSMYLCASSVGWGETQYFGPGTRLLVL.